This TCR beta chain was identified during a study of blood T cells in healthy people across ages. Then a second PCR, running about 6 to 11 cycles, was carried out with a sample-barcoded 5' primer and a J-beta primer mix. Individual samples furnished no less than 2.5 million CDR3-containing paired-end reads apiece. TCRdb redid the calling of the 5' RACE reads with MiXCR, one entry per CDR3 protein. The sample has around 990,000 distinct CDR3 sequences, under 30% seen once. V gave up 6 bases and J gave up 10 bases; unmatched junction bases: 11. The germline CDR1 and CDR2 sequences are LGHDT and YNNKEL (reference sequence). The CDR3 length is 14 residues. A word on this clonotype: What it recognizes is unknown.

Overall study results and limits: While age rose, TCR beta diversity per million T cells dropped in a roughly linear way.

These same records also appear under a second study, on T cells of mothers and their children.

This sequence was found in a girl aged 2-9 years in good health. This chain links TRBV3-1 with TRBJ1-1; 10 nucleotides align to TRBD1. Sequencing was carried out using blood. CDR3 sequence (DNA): TGTGCCAGCAGAAATGGATGGGGACAGGGGACAGCTTTCTTT. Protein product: CASRNGWGQGTAFF.